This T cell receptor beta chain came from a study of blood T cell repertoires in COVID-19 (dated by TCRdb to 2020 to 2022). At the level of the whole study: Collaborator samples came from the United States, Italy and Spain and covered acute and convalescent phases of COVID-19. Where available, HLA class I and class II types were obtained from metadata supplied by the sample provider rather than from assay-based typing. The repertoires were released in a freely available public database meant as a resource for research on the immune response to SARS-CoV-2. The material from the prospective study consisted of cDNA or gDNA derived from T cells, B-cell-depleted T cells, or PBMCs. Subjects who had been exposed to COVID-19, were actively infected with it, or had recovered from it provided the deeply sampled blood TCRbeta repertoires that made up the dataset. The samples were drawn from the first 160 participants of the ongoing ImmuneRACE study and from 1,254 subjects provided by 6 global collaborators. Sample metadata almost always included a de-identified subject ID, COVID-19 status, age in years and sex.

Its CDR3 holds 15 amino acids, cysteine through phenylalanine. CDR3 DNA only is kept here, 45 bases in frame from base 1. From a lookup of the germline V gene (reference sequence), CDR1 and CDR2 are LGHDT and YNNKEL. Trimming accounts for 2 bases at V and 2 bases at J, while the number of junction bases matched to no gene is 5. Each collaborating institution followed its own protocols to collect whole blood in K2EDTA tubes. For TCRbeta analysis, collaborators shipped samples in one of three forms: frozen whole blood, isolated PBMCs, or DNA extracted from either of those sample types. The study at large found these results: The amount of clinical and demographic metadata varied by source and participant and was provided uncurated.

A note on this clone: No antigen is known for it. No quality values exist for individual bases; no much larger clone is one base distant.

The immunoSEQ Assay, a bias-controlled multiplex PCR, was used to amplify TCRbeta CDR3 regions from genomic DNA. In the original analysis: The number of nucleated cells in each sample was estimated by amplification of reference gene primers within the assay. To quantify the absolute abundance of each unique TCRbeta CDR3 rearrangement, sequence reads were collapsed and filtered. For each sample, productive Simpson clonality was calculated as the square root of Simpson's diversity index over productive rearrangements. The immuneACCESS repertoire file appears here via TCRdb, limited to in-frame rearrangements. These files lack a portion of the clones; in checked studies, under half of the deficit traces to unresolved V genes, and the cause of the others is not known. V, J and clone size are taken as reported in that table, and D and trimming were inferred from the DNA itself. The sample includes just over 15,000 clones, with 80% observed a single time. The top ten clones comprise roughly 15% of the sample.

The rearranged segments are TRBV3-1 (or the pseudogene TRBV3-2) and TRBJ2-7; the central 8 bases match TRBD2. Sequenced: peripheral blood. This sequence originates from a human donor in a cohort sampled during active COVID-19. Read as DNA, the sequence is TGTGCCAGCAGCCAAATAACTAGCGGCCCCTACGAGCAGTACTTC. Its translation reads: CASSQITSGPYEQYF.